These T cell receptor beta chains were read from a single sample in a study of CD8+ T cells in alopecia areata. The assay was immunoSEQ multiplex PCR, and TCRdb's table has in-frame clones only and misses some. Of some 150,000 clones listed, roughly 50% are singletons. Material: CD4+ T cells sorted from blood, obtained between weeks 55 and 65, from a patient treated with tofacitinib. The source of these receptors is a human donor with alopecia areata. CDR3s include the opening cysteine and the closing phenylalanine or tryptophan. D genes are given only for firm matches. Size values are once, few and many counts, or a class for expanded clones, and some rows have none.

len: 13
v_gene: TRBV30
d_gene: -
j_gene: TRBJ1-1
abundance: -
CDR3aa: CAWSPGTPTEAFF
CDR3nt: TGTGCCTGGAGTCCCGGGACTCCCACTGAAGCTTTCTTT

len: 14
v_gene: TRBV27
d_gene: -
j_gene: TRBJ2-6
abundance: -
CDR3aa: CASNTGRGANVLTF
CDR3nt: TGTGCCAGCAATACAGGGCGTGGGGCCAACGTCCTGACTTTC

len: 15
v_gene: TRBV7-2
d_gene: TRBD2
j_gene: TRBJ2-5
abundance: few
CDR3aa: CASTPVRGYQETQYF
CDR3nt: TGTGCCAGCACCCCCGTGCGGGGGTACCAAGAGACCCAGTACTTC

len: 12
v_gene: TRBV4-1
d_gene: -
j_gene: TRBJ2-3
abundance: few
CDR3aa: CASSQRTDTQYF
CDR3nt: TGCGCCAGCAGCCAACGCACAGATACGCAGTATTTT

len: 15
v_gene: TRBV5-1
d_gene: TRBD2
j_gene: TRBJ2-7
abundance: -
CDR3aa: CASSLVSSGDHEQYF
CDR3nt: TGCGCCAGCAGCTTGGTGTCTAGCGGGGACCACGAGCAGTACTTC

len: 14
v_gene: TRBV29-1
d_gene: -
j_gene: TRBJ1-1
abundance: -
CDR3aa: CSAAPTTGNTEAFF
CDR3nt: TGCAGCGCAGCTCCTACGACAGGGAACACTGAAGCTTTCTTT

len: 16
v_gene: TRBV11-2
d_gene: -
j_gene: TRBJ2-7
abundance: -
CDR3aa: CASSSYSTSASYEQYF
CDR3nt: TGTGCCAGCAGCTCATACAGTACCTCGGCCTCCTACGAGCAGTACTTC

len: 12
v_gene: TRBV29-1
d_gene: -
j_gene: TRBJ1-3
abundance: -
CDR3aa: CSVDRGGNTIYF
CDR3nt: TGCAGCGTTGATCGGGGGGGAAACACCATATATTTT

len: 18
v_gene: TRBV7-6
d_gene: -
j_gene: TRBJ2-5
abundance: few
CDR3aa: CASSSAAGFGVTWETQYF
CDR3nt: TGTGCCAGCAGCTCAGCCGCAGGGTTCGGTGTGACCTGGGAGACCCAGTACTTC

len: 14
v_gene: TRBV18
d_gene: -
j_gene: TRBJ2-5
abundance: -
CDR3aa: CASSPAGSQETQYF
CDR3nt: TGTGCCAGCTCACCAGCAGGCTCCCAAGAGACCCAGTACTTC

len: 8
v_gene: TRBV20-1
d_gene: -
j_gene: TRBJ1-4
abundance: -
CDR3aa: CSAAGRFF
CDR3nt: TGCAGTGCTGCAGGAAGGTTTTTT

len: 15
v_gene: TRBV6-6
d_gene: TRBD1
j_gene: TRBJ2-7
abundance: -
CDR3aa: CASKQPGQGFYEQYF
CDR3nt: TGTGCCAGCAAACAACCGGGACAGGGTTTTTACGAGCAGTACTTC

len: 13
v_gene: TRBV5-6
d_gene: TRBD1
j_gene: TRBJ1-2
abundance: -
CDR3aa: CASSSQGAAGYTF
CDR3nt: TGTGCCAGCAGTTCACAGGGGGCCGCCGGCTACACCTTC

len: 12
v_gene: TRBV29-1
d_gene: -
j_gene: TRBJ2-5
abundance: -
CDR3aa: CSVERGVETQYF
CDR3nt: TGCAGCGTTGAACGGGGTGTAGAGACCCAGTACTTC

len: 14
v_gene: TRBV5-1
d_gene: -
j_gene: TRBJ2-7
abundance: few
CDR3aa: CASSSDSLSYEQYF
CDR3nt: TGCGCCAGCAGCTCCGACAGTCTTTCCTACGAGCAGTACTTC

len: 12
v_gene: TRBV29-1
d_gene: -
j_gene: TRBJ2-5
abundance: -
CDR3aa: CSAGTNQEAQYF
CDR3nt: TGCAGTGCCGGGACAAATCAAGAGGCCCAGTACTTC

len: 14
v_gene: TRBV30
d_gene: TRBD1
j_gene: TRBJ1-3
abundance: -
CDR3aa: CAWGGQGTGNTIYF
CDR3nt: TGTGCCTGGGGAGGACAGGGCACTGGAAACACCATATATTTT

len: 15
v_gene: TRBV7-9
d_gene: -
j_gene: TRBJ1-6
abundance: -
CDR3aa: CASSSGGVYNSPLHF
CDR3nt: TGTGCCAGCAGCTCGGGGGGCGTATATAATTCACCCCTCCACTTT

len: 13
v_gene: TRBV6-1
d_gene: -
j_gene: TRBJ1-1
abundance: -
CDR3aa: CASKAGMNTEAFF
CDR3nt: TGTGCCAGCAAGGCTGGGATGAACACTGAAGCTTTCTTT

len: 18
v_gene: TRBV5-1
d_gene: TRBD1
j_gene: TRBJ2-2
abundance: -
CDR3aa: CASSLIPSGTGYTEELFF
CDR3nt: TGCGCCAGCAGCTTGATTCCGTCCGGGACAGGCTACACCGAGGAGCTGTTTTTT

len: 16
v_gene: TRBV7-8
d_gene: TRBD2
j_gene: TRBJ2-7
abundance: -
CDR3aa: CASSSPRRGGAYEQYF
CDR3nt: TGTGCCAGCAGCTCACCCAGGCGGGGGGGAGCCTACGAGCAGTACTTC

len: 14
v_gene: TRBV29-1
d_gene: -
j_gene: TRBJ1-2
abundance: -
CDR3aa: CSVETGLKSHGYTF
CDR3nt: TGCAGCGTGGAGACAGGATTAAAGAGCCATGGCTACACCTTC

len: 13
v_gene: TRBV29-1
d_gene: -
j_gene: TRBJ2-4
abundance: -
CDR3aa: CSVGERTKNIQYF
CDR3nt: TGCAGCGTGGGGGAGCGTACAAAAAACATTCAGTACTTC

len: 13
v_gene: TRBV25-1
d_gene: TRBD1
j_gene: TRBJ1-2
abundance: few
CDR3aa: CASQTGGNYGYTF
CDR3nt: TGTGCCAGCCAGACAGGGGGCAACTATGGCTACACCTTC

len: 15
v_gene: TRBV30
d_gene: -
j_gene: TRBJ2-3
abundance: -
CDR3aa: CAWSVASPSTDTQYF
CDR3nt: TGTGCCTGGAGTGTTGCAAGTCCAAGCACAGATACGCAGTATTTT

len: 13
v_gene: TRBV11-2
d_gene: -
j_gene: TRBJ2-1
abundance: few
CDR3aa: CASSLVGTNEQFF
CDR3nt: TGTGCCAGCAGCTTAGTAGGAACGAATGAGCAGTTCTTC

len: 13
v_gene: TRBV11-3
d_gene: -
j_gene: TRBJ2-5
abundance: -
CDR3aa: CASSLQGSETQYF
CDR3nt: TGTGCCAGCAGCTTACAGGGGTCAGAGACCCAGTACTTC

len: 13
v_gene: TRBV7-2
d_gene: -
j_gene: TRBJ1-5
abundance: -
CDR3aa: CASSLGQTQPQHF
CDR3nt: TGTGCCAGCAGCTTAGGACAGACCCAGCCCCAGCATTTT

len: 13
v_gene: TRBV9
d_gene: TRBD1
j_gene: TRBJ2-7
abundance: few
CDR3aa: CASSARQGGEQYF
CDR3nt: TGTGCCAGCAGCGCGAGACAGGGTGGGGAGCAGTACTTC

len: 16
v_gene: TRBV30
d_gene: TRBD1
j_gene: TRBJ1-1
abundance: once
CDR3aa: CAWRSRDRGRNTEAFF
CDR3nt: TGTGCCTGGAGAAGCCGGGACAGGGGGCGGAACACTGAAGCTTTCTTT

len: 15
v_gene: TRBV5-4
d_gene: -
j_gene: TRBJ2-2
abundance: few
CDR3aa: CASSFGSGDTGELFF
CDR3nt: TGTGCCAGCAGCTTTGGTTCGGGGGACACCGGGGAGCTGTTTTTT

len: 11
v_gene: TRBV29-1
d_gene: -
j_gene: TRBJ2-1
abundance: -
CDR3aa: CSVHLLAEQFF
CDR3nt: TGCAGCGTTCATCTCCTGGCAGAGCAGTTCTTC

len: 16
v_gene: TRBV5-6
d_gene: TRBD2
j_gene: TRBJ2-3
abundance: -
CDR3aa: CASSSRLQRGLDTQYF
CDR3nt: TGTGCCAGCAGCTCACGTCTTCAGCGGGGGCTAGATACGCAGTATTTT

len: 16
v_gene: TRBV4-2
d_gene: -
j_gene: TRBJ2-6
abundance: once
CDR3aa: CASSQFRGSGANVLTF
CDR3nt: TGTGCCAGCAGCCAATTTAGGGGGTCTGGGGCCAACGTCCTGACTTTC

len: 15
v_gene: TRBV7-2
d_gene: TRBD1
j_gene: TRBJ1-2
abundance: -
CDR3aa: CASSLAGTANYGYTF
CDR3nt: TGTGCCAGCAGCTTAGCCGGGACAGCTAACTATGGCTACACCTTC

len: 13
v_gene: TRBV30
d_gene: TRBD1
j_gene: TRBJ2-5
abundance: once
CDR3aa: CAWSSNRGETQYF
CDR3nt: TGTGCCTGGAGTTCTAACAGGGGGGAGACCCAGTACTTC

len: 14
v_gene: TRBV25-1
d_gene: -
j_gene: TRBJ1-1
abundance: -
CDR3aa: CASSEWVENTEAFF
CDR3nt: TGTGCCAGCAGTGAATGGGTCGAGAACACTGAAGCTTTCTTT

len: 12
v_gene: TRBV19
d_gene: -
j_gene: TRBJ1-4
abundance: once
CDR3aa: CASSISPEKLFF
CDR3nt: TGTGCCAGTAGTATCTCTCCGGAAAAACTGTTTTTT

len: 13
v_gene: TRBV6-5
d_gene: -
j_gene: TRBJ1-2
abundance: few
CDR3aa: CASSRGPNYGYTF
CDR3nt: TGTGCCAGCAGTAGGGGTCCTAACTATGGCTACACCTTC

len: 12
v_gene: TRBV29-1
d_gene: TRBD1
j_gene: TRBJ1-4
abundance: few
CDR3aa: CSAKGTDEKLFF
CDR3nt: TGCAGCGCAAAGGGGACAGATGAAAAACTGTTTTTT

len: 16
v_gene: TRBV7-2
d_gene: TRBD1
j_gene: TRBJ1-3
abundance: few
CDR3aa: CASSSLNTGARNTIYF
CDR3nt: TGTGCCAGCAGCTCCCTTAACACAGGGGCCCGAAACACCATATATTTT

len: 12
v_gene: TRBV29-1
d_gene: -
j_gene: TRBJ1-1
abundance: -
CDR3aa: CSVKPGDTEAFF
CDR3nt: TGCAGCGTTAAGCCCGGGGATACTGAAGCTTTCTTT

len: 16
v_gene: TRBV11-2
d_gene: -
j_gene: TRBJ2-3
abundance: -
CDR3aa: CASSLGTRPSTDTQYF
CDR3nt: TGTGCCAGCAGCTTAGGAACAAGGCCATCTACAGATACGCAGTATTTT

len: 14
v_gene: TRBV30
d_gene: TRBD1
j_gene: TRBJ1-6
abundance: -
CDR3aa: CAWRGTGTWSPLHF
CDR3nt: TGTGCCTGGAGGGGGACAGGGACTTGGTCACCCCTCCACTTT

len: 11
v_gene: TRBV29-1
d_gene: -
j_gene: TRBJ1-2
abundance: -
CDR3aa: CSVVRGYGYTF
CDR3nt: TGCAGCGTCGTCCGGGGCTATGGCTACACCTTC

len: 13
v_gene: TRBV2
d_gene: -
j_gene: TRBJ1-1
abundance: -
CDR3aa: CASSELENTEAFF
CDR3nt: TGTGCCAGCAGTGAGCTCGAGAACACTGAAGCTTTCTTT

len: 13
v_gene: TRBV19
d_gene: -
j_gene: TRBJ2-7
abundance: -
CDR3aa: CASSSQNSYEQYF
CDR3nt: TGTGCCAGTTCTAGTCAGAACTCCTACGAGCAGTACTTC

len: 14
v_gene: TRBV30
d_gene: -
j_gene: TRBJ1-1
abundance: -
CDR3aa: CAWSFSTENTEAFF
CDR3nt: TGTGCCTGGAGTTTTTCCACGGAGAACACTGAAGCTTTCTTT

len: 15
v_gene: TRBV7-6
d_gene: -
j_gene: TRBJ2-7
abundance: -
CDR3aa: CASSQLPPSSYEQYF
CDR3nt: TGTGCCAGCAGCCAATTACCACCCAGCTCCTACGAGCAGTACTTC

len: 17
v_gene: TRBV7-9
d_gene: -
j_gene: TRBJ2-7
abundance: -
CDR3aa: CASSPRRATGHSYEQYF
CDR3nt: TGTGCCAGCAGCCCTAGGCGGGCTACGGGACACTCCTACGAGCAGTACTTC

len: 15
v_gene: TRBV29-1
d_gene: TRBD2
j_gene: TRBJ2-1
abundance: medium-sized
CDR3aa: CSVEGGGTNYNEQFF
CDR3nt: TGCAGCGTTGAGGGCGGGGGAACAAACTACAATGAGCAGTTCTTC

len: 13
v_gene: TRBV11-2
d_gene: -
j_gene: TRBJ1-6
abundance: few
CDR3aa: CASSFSGGSPLHF
CDR3nt: TGTGCCAGCAGCTTTTCTGGGGGTTCACCCCTCCACTTT